This T cell receptor beta chain was identified in a study of T cells in women clearing cervical HPV infection. At the level of the study: Control women cleared a single incident HPV16 infection within 12 months. Case blood drawn at lesion detection; control blood after infection cleared. Study-level points and caveats: Cases carried less TRBV6-7 than controls: about 0.1% versus 0.15%.

As to this clone: The target antigen is unknown. The CDR3 end falls 3 residues outside the read, so it is completed with the germline J gene.

This table comes from immunoSEQ multiplex PCR, and its TCRdb copy is limited to in-frame clones, with some not included. The ten top clones account for about 3%, within a sample of around 30,000 clones. V was pared by 5 bases and J by 4 bases, with 12 bases between. Per the germline V gene, CDR1 is SEHNR and CDR2 is FQNEAQ (reference sequence). This CDR3 has 13 residues. The sample was blood buffy coat. The receptor was isolated from a woman between 18 and 69 years old with a cervical HPV16 infection that either progressed to CIN3+ or cleared (not recorded which). The chain combines TRBV7-9 with TRBJ2-7; tentative D call: TRBD2 (5 bases). CDR3 region: CASSPRGAYEQYF. The part of the CDR3 DNA that was read is TGTGCCAGCAGCCCCCGGGGAGCGTACGAG.